This T cell receptor beta chain was obtained from a study of regulatory T cells in long-lasting Graves disease. At least ten counts were recorded for this clonotype. This sample's time point: newly diagnosed GD, antithyroid drugs for less than 3 months. RNA from PBMCs was the source of the TCR library. Construction of the TCR beta libraries employed iRepertoire HTBI primers in conjunction with Arm-PCR of CDR3 regions. TCRdb re-derived calls from the multiplex PCR reads in MiXCR, one entry per CDR3 protein. The sample has 440,000 or so distinct CDR3 sequences; more than 13% are singletons. Germline CDR1 is ENHRY and CDR2 is SYGVKD. Deletions cut 2 bases from V and 4 bases from J, with 6 bases between. CDR3 length equals 12 residues. The data were also submitted as part of a second study, on T cells in Graves' hyperthyroidism and ophthalmopathy.

Sequenced material: peripheral blood mononuclear cells (PBMCs), taken at new diagnosis, from a patient treated with antithyroid drugs. V and J are TRBV10-3 and TRBJ2-7; D remains unclear. The TCR comes from a woman aged 25 to 39 with Graves disease. This chain's CDR3 is CAISEPVYEQYF. Written as DNA, the CDR3 is TGTGCCATCAGTGAGCCGGTGTACGAGCAGTACTTC.